These 5 T cell receptor beta chains were all obtained from the same sample, sequenced in a study of blood T cell repertoires in COVID-19. Clones were read by immunoSEQ multiplex PCR, and TCRdb kept only the in-frame ones, dropping some. The data hold fewer than 350,000 clones, with about 87% observed a single time. Sequences were obtained from peripheral blood. These receptors were taken from a woman in her fifties or sixties who had recovered from COVID-19.

This clone came up a few times. The gene calls are TRBV19 and TRBJ2-7; 10 positions agree with TRBD1. V lost 3 bases to trimming and J lost 4 bases; unmatched junction nucleotides: 6. CDR3 length equals 15 residues. Germline lookup yields CDR1 LNHDA and CDR2 SQIVND (reference sequence). The CDR3 DNA reads TGTGCCAGTAGTATCCCGGGACAGGGGTCGTACGAGCAGTACTTC. It specifies CASSIPGQGSYEQYF.

The chain joins TRBV27 to TRBJ2-5, with D perhaps matching TRBD2 (5 bases). V lost 6 bases and J lost 4, with 18 bases in between. Looked up from germline, CDR1 is MNHEY and CDR2 is SMNVEV (reference sequence). The CDR3 has 15 amino acids. The DNA for the CDR3 is TGTGCCAGCAGACCGCCGCCCGAGGCGGGAGAGACCCAGTACTTC. This sequence encodes CASRPPPEAGETQYF.

The chain recombines TRBV6-5 with TRBJ1-5; TRBD1 aligns across 9 bases. Per the germline V gene, CDR1 is MNHEY and CDR2 is SVGAGI. The ends lost 4 bases at V and 5 bases at J; junction bases unmatched: 6. The CDR3 is 15 residues long. CDR3 sequence: CASSLPRQGDQPQHF. The CDR3 DNA follows: TGTGCCAGCAGTTTACCCCGACAGGGGGATCAGCCCCAGCATTTT.

This clone was observed once. V is TRBV3-1 (or the pseudogene TRBV3-2) and J is TRBJ1-2; TRBD1 agrees at 7 bases. The J segment lost 3 bases and the V segment lost 1 base, leaving 8 bases of the junction unmatched. CDR3 length equals 16 residues. Germline-derived CDR1 and CDR2 are LGHDT and YNNKEL (reference sequence). The CDR3 protein is CASSQGDDRDYYGYTF. DNA for the CDR3: TGTGCCAGCAGCCAAGGGGACGACAGGGACTACTATGGCTACACCTTC.

V is TRBV4-3 and J is TRBJ1-2; 8 bases fit TRBD1. V lost 1 base to trimming and J lost 7 bases; unmatched junction nucleotides: 14. Germline V CDR1 and CDR2: LGHNA, YSLEER. CDR3 length: 17 amino acids. The CDR3 sequence is CASSQGGGQGILGGYTF. In DNA form, the CDR3 reads TGCGCCAGCAGCCAAGGTGGTGGACAGGGTATTCTAGGTGGCTACACCTTC.